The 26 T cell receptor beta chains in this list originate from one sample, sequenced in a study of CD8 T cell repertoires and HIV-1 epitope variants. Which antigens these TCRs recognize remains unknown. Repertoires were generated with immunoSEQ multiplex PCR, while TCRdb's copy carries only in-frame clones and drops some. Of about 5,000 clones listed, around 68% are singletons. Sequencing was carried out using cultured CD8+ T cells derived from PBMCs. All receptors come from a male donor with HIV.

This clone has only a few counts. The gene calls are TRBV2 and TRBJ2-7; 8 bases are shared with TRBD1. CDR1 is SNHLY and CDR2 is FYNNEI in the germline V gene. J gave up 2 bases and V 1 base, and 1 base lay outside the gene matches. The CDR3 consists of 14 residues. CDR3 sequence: CASSEGTGTYEQYF. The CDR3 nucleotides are TGTGCCAGCAGTGAAGGGACAGGGACCTACGAGCAGTACTTC.

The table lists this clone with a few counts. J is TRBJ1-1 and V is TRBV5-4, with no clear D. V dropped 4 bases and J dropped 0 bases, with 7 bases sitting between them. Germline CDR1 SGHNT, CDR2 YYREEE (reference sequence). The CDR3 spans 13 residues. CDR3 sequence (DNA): TGTGCCAGCAGCAGGACGGTGAACACTGAAGCTTTCTTT. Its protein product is CASSRTVNTEAFF.

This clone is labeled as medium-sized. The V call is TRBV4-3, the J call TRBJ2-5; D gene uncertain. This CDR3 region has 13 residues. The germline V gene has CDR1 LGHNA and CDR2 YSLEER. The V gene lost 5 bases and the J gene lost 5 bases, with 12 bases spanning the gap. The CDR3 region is CASSSLLTETQYF. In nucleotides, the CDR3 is TGCGCCAGCAGCTCCCTTCTCACGGAGACCCAGTACTTC.

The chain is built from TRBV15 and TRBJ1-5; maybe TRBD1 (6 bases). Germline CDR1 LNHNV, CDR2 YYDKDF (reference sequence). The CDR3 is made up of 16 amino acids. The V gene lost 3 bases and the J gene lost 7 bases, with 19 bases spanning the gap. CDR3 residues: CATSREKMGGWQPQHF. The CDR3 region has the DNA TGTGCCACCAGCAGGGAGAAAATGGGGGGCTGGCAGCCCCAGCATTTT. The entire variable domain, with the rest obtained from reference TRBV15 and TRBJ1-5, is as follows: DAMVIQNPRYQVTQFGKPVTLSCSQTLNHNVMYWYQQKSSQAPKLLFHYYDKDFNNEADTPDNFQSRRPNTSFCFLDIRSPGLGDTAMYLCATSREKMGGWQPQHFGDGTRLSIL.

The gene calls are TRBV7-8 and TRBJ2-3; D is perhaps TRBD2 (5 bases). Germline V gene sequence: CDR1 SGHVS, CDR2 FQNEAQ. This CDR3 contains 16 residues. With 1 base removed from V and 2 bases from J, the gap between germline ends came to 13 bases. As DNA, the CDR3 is TGTGCCAGCAGCTTAGTGGCTAGCTTTTCCACAGATACGCAGTATTTT. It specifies CASSLVASFSTDTQYF.

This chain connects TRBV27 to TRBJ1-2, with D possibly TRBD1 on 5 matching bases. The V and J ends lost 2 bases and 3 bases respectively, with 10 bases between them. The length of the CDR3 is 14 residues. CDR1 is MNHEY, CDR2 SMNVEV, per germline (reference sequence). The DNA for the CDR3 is TGTGCCAGCAGTTTACTTGGGGGGTACTATGGCTACACCTTC. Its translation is CASSLLGGYYGYTF.

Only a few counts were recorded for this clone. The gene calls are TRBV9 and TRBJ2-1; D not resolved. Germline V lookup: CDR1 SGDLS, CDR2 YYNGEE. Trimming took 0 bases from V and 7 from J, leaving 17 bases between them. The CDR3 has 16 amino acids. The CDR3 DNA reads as TGTGCCAGCAGCGTAGCCCAAGACCTCCCCGAGAATGAGCAGTTCTTC. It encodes CASSVAQDLPENEQFF.

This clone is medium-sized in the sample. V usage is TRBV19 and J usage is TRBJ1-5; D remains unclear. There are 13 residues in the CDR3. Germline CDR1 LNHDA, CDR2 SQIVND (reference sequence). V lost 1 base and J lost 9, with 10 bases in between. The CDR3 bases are TGTGCCAGTAGTATAGTTCCGGAGGGGCCCCAGCATTTT. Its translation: CASSIVPEGPQHF. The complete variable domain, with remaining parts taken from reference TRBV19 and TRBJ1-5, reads DGGITQSPKYLFRKEGQNVTLSCEQNLNHDAMYWYRQDPGQGLRLIYYSQIVNDFQKGDIAEGYSVSREKKESFPLTVTSAQKNPTAFYLCASSIVPEGPQHFGDGTRLSIL.

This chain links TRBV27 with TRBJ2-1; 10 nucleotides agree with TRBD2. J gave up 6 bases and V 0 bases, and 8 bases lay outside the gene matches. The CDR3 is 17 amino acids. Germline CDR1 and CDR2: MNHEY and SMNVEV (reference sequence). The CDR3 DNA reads TGTGCCAGCAGTTTATCCCTAGCGGGAGTACTTTCCAATGAGCAGTTCTTC. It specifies CASSLSLAGVLSNEQFF.

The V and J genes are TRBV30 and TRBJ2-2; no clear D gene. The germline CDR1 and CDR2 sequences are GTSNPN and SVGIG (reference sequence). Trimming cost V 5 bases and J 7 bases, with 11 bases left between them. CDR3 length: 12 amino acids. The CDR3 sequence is CAWSYGVGELFF. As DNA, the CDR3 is TGTGCCTGGTCATATGGCGTCGGGGAGCTGTTTTTT.

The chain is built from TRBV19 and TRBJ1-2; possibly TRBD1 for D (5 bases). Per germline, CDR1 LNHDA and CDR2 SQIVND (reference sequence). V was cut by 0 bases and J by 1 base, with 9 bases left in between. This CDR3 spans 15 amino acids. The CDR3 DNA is TGTGCCAGTAGTATAGACGGGGGATTTAACTATGGCTACACCTTC. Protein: CASSIDGGFNYGYTF.

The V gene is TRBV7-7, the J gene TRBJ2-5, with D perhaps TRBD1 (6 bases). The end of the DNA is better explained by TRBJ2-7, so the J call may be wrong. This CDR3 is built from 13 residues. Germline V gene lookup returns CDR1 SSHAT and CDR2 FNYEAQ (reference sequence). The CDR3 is CASSPDSSYEQYF. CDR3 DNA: TGTGCCAGCAGCCCGGACAGTTCCTACGAGCAGTACTTC.

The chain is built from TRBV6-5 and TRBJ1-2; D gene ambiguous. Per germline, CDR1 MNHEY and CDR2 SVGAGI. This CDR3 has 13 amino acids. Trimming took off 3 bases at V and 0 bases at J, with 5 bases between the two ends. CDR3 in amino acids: CASSYSPNYGYTF. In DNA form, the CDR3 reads TGTGCCAGCAGTTATAGTCCTAACTATGGCTACACCTTC.

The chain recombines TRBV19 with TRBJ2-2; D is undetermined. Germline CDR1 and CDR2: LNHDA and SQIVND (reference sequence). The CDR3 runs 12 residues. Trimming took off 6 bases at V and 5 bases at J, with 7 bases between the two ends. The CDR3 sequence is CASRRTTGELFF. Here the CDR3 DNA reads TGTGCCAGTAGGCGAACTACCGGGGAGCTGTTTTTT.

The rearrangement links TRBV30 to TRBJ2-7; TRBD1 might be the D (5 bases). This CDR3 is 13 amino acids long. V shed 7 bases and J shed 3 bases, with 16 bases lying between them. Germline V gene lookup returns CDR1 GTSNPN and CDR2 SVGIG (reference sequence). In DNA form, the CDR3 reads TGTGCCTTAAAGGGTGACAGTGGCTACGAGCAGTACTTC. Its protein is CALKGDSGYEQYF.

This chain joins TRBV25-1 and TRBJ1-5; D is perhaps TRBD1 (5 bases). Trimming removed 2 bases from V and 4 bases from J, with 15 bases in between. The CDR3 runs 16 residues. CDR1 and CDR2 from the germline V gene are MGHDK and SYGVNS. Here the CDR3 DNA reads TGTGCCAGCAGTGAAGGTACAGGCAGGTCGAATCAGCCCCAGCATTTT. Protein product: CASSEGTGRSNQPQHF. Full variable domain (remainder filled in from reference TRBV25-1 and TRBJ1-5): EADIYQTPRYLVIGTGKKITLECSQTMGHDKMYWYQQDPGMELHLIHYSYGVNSTEKGDLSSESTVSRIRTEHFPLTLESARPSHTSQYLCASSEGTGRSNQPQHFGDGTRLSIL.

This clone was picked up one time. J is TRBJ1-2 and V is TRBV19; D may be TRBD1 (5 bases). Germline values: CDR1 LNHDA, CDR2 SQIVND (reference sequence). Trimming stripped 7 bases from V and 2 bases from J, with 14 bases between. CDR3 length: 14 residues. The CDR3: CASMQGRANYGYTF. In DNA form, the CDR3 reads TGTGCCAGTATGCAGGGCCGGGCGAACTATGGCTACACCTTC.

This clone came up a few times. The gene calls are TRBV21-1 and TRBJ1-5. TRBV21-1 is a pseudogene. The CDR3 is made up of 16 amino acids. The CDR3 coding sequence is TGTGCCAGAGCCCGGCCGACCAGGGACAGCAATCAGCCCCAGCATTTT. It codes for CARARPTRDSNQPQHF.

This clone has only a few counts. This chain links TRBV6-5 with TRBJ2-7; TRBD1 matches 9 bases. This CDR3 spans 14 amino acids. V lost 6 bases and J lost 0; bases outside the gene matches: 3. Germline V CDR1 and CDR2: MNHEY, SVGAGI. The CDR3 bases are TGTGCCAGCAGACAGGGGGCTTCCTCCTACGAGCAGTACTTC. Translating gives CASRQGASSYEQYF.

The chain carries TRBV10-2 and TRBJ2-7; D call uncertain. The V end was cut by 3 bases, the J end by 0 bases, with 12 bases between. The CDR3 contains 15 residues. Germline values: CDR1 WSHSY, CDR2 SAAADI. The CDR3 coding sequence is TGCGCCAGCAGTGAAGAGGCCCCTTTCTCCTACGAGCAGTACTTC. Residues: CASSEEAPFSYEQYF.

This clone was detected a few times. DNA for the CDR3: TGTGCCAGCAGACCTATTGGGGGCTACGAGCAGTACTTC. Translation: CASRPIGGYEQYF. V and J are TRBV6-6 and TRBJ2-7, with D possibly being TRBD1 or TRBD2 (5 bases each). The CDR3 totals 13 residues. Germline V CDR1 and CDR2: MNHNY, SVGAGI (reference sequence). V was cut by 6 bases and J by 3 bases, with 12 bases left in between.

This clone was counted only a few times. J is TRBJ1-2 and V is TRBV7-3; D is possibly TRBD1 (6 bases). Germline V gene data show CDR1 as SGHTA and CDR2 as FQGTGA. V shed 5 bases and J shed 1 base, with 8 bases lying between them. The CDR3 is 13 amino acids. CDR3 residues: CASSPDSNYGYTF. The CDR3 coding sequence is TGTGCCAGCAGCCCGGACAGTAACTATGGCTACACCTTC.

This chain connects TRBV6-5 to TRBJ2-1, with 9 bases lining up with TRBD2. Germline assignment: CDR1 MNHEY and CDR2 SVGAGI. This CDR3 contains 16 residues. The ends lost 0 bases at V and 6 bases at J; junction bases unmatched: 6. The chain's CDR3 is CASSYSVASGTNEQFF. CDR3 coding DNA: TGTGCCAGCAGTTACTCGGTGGCTAGCGGGACCAATGAGCAGTTCTTC.

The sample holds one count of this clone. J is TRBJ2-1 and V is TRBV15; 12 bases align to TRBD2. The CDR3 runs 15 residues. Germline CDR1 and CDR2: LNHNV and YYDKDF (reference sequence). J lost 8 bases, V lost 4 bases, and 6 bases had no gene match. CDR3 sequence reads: CATSILAGGRDEQFF. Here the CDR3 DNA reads TGTGCCACCAGCATTCTAGCGGGGGGGCGGGATGAGCAGTTCTTC. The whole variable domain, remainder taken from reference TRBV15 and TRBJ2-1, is DAMVIQNPRYQVTQFGKPVTLSCSQTLNHNVMYWYQQKSSQAPKLLFHYYDKDFNNEADTPDNFQSRRPNTSFCFLDIRSPGLGDTAMYLCATSILAGGRDEQFFGPGTRLTVL.

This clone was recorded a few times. CDR3 in amino acids: CATGGASGYEQYF. The CDR3 nucleotides are TGTGCCACCGGAGGCGCTAGCGGTTACGAGCAGTACTTC. The chain links TRBV25-1 to TRBJ2-7, with TRBD2 matching over 7 bases. V was clipped by 10 bases and J by 4 bases; unmatched bases: 10. Germline V lookup: CDR1 MGHDK, CDR2 SYGVNS. CDR3 length: 13 residues.

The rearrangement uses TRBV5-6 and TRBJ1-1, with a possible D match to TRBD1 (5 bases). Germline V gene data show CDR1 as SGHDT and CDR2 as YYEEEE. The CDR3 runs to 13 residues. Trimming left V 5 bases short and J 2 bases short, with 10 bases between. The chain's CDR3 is CASSTGANTEAFF. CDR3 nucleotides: TGTGCCAGCAGTACAGGCGCCAACACTGAAGCTTTCTTT.